Below are 24 T cell receptor beta chains sequenced from a single sample in a study of shared clonotypes between healthy human individuals. Libraries were prepared by immunoSEQ multiplex PCR; TCRdb keeps only in-frame clonotypes and omits some of them. This sample has 950,000 to 1,200,000 clones, with approximately 80% found just once. The sample taken for sequencing was memory CD4+ T cells from PBMCs. Indicated subset: CD45RA-negative fraction. The receptor source for this set is a man in his late teens or twenties in good health. Some clones in this sample may be carry-over from other donors' samples.

The V and J genes are TRBV4-1 and TRBJ1-2; D possibly corresponds to TRBD1 (5 bases). Trimming took off 4 bases at V and 0 bases at J, with 15 bases between the two ends. CDR1 and CDR2 from the germline V gene are MGHRA and YSYEKL. This CDR3 region has 16 residues. The CDR3 spells CASSLSWDGANYGYTF. CDR3 coding DNA: TGCGCCAGCAGCCTCTCCTGGGACGGTGCTAACTATGGCTACACCTTC.

This clone was observed many times. This CDR3 is also generated by other DNA sequences in the sample. The chain couples TRBV6-1 to TRBJ1-5; no clear D. The CDR3 covers 12 residues. Germline CDR1 reads MNHNS; CDR2 reads SASEGT. Trimming removed 3 bases at V and 3 bases at J, with 3 bases between. CDR3 bases: TGTGCCAGCAGTGAGGACAATCAGCCCCAGCATTTT. This translates into CASSEDNQPQHF.

The chain links TRBV5-4 to TRBJ2-5; 8 bases agree with TRBD2. CDR3 length: 15 residues. Germline V gene sequence: CDR1 SGHNT, CDR2 YYREEE (reference sequence). J was trimmed by 1 base and V by 3 bases; bases with no gene match: 5. The DNA of the CDR3 is TGTGCCAGCAGCTCCCTAGCGGGCAGCCAAGAGACCCAGTACTTC. Translation gives CASSSLAGSQETQYF.

V usage is TRBV4-1 and J usage is TRBJ1-5; the D gene is possibly TRBD1 (5 bases). This CDR3 contains 14 residues. The V gene's germline CDR1 is MGHRA and CDR2 YSYEKL. Trimming stripped 0 bases from V and 7 bases from J, with 10 bases between. In DNA form, the CDR3 reads TGCGCCAGCAGCCAAGATCGGGGCACCCAGCCCCAGCATTTT. It is translated as CASSQDRGTQPQHF.

The rearrangement joins TRBV11-2 to TRBJ2-7, with D maybe TRBD1 (5 bases). V was clipped by 5 bases and J by 7 bases, with 9 bases between them. This CDR3 is 11 amino acids long. Germline-derived CDR1 and CDR2 are SGHAT and FQNNGV. The CDR3 nucleotides read TGTGCCAGCAGCCTGACAGTAGAGCAGTACTTC. As protein: CASSLTVEQYF.

V and J are TRBV4-1 and TRBJ1-2; 7 nucleotides align to TRBD1. CDR1 and CDR2 from the germline V gene are MGHRA and YSYEKL. The CDR3 extends over 16 amino acids. The V gene end was trimmed by 0 bases and the J gene end by 6 bases; junction bases not matched to a gene: 10. CDR3 protein: CASSQDLTGVANGYTF. DNA for the CDR3: TGCGCCAGCAGCCAAGATCTAACAGGGGTCGCCAATGGCTACACCTTC.

This chain uses TRBV28 with TRBJ2-1; D is possibly TRBD2 (6 bases). Trimming took 5 bases from V and 5 from J, leaving 16 bases between them. Germline V lookup: CDR1 MDHEN, CDR2 SYDVKM. CDR3 size: 15 residues. CDR3 region: CASSGPWTTDNEQFF. The CDR3 coding sequence is TGTGCCAGCAGTGGCCCCTGGACTACCGACAATGAGCAGTTCTTC.

The rearrangement links TRBV20-1 to TRBJ1-1, with D unclear. V shed 3 bases and J shed 8 bases, with 7 bases lying between them. The CDR3 runs to 10 residues. CDR1 is DFQATT, CDR2 SNEGSKA, per germline (reference sequence). The CDR3 DNA reads as TGCAGTGCTAGTGGAGGCGAAGCTTTCTTT. Translation: CSASGGEAFF.

The chain combines TRBV30 with TRBJ1-4, with D unresolved. Germline V lookup: CDR1 GTSNPN, CDR2 SVGIG (reference sequence). Between the trimmed V and J ends, which lost 4 bases and 3 bases, there was a span of 9 bases. The length of the CDR3 is 13 residues. In DNA, the CDR3 is TGTGCCTGGACCTCCCTGGCTAATGAAAAACTGTTTTTT. As protein: CAWTSLANEKLFF.

This clone came up a few times. This chain joins TRBV7-2 and TRBJ2-5, with D perhaps matching TRBD2 (5 bases). The germline gives CDR1 SGHTA, CDR2 FQGNSA. Trimming took off 1 base at V and 6 bases at J, with 9 bases between the two ends. The CDR3 consists of 13 residues. The CDR3 nucleotides read TGTGCCAGCAGCTTAGACAACGGGAAGACCCAGTACTTC. It translates to CASSLDNGKTQYF.

The genes are TRBV6-4 and TRBJ2-3; D ambiguous. Germline-derived CDR1 and CDR2 are MRHNA and SNTAGT. Deletions cut 2 bases from V and 0 bases from J, with 24 bases between. The CDR3 consists of 20 residues. CDR3 sequence (DNA): TGTGCCAGCAGTGACCCCGTAGGGTGTTTGGCGGAGACTAGCACAGATACGCAGTATTTT. Translating gives CASSDPVGCLAETSTDTQYF.

The chain couples TRBV7-9 to TRBJ1-4; the match to TRBD1 covers 10 bases. Germline CDR1 SEHNR, CDR2 FQNEAQ (reference sequence). The CDR3 length is 18 residues. V dropped 0 bases and J dropped 3; count of bases not matched to a gene: 7. In DNA, the CDR3 is TGTGCCAGCAGCTTAGCGAGGGACAGGGGACCCCCTAATGAAAAACTGTTTTTT. Amino acid sequence: CASSLARDRGPPNEKLFF.

The gene calls are TRBV6-5 and TRBJ1-5; 10 positions agree with TRBD1. CDR3 length equals 14 residues. Germline V lookup: CDR1 MNHEY, CDR2 SVGAGI. Germline trimming cut 5 bases from V and 5 bases from J; bases unmatched to any gene: 3. The CDR3 DNA is TGTGCCAGCAGTAGGACAGGGGGTGATCAGCCCCAGCATTTT. Translation: CASSRTGGDQPQHF.

The V and J genes are TRBV5-6 and TRBJ1-1; weak D call: TRBD1 (6 bases). The CDR3 extends over 14 amino acids. The V gene lost 4 bases and the J gene lost 4 bases, with 14 bases spanning the gap. Per the germline V gene, CDR1 is SGHDT and CDR2 is YYEEEE. CDR3 in amino acids: CASSPPQGPTEAFF. As DNA, the CDR3 is TGTGCCAGCAGCCCGCCACAGGGTCCCACTGAAGCTTTCTTT.

V and J are TRBV29-1 and TRBJ2-7; TRBD1 matches 9 bases. Germline V gives CDR1 SQVTM, CDR2 ANQGSEA. The CDR3 is made up of 12 amino acids. With V trimmed by 6 bases and J by 5 bases, 5 bases remained unmatched. The CDR3 DNA reads as TGCAGCGTCGGGACAGGGAGCAACGAGCAGTACTTC. It encodes CSVGTGSNEQYF.

As for this clone: Other DNA sequences within the sample encode an identical CDR3. The chain uses TRBV7-7 and TRBJ2-5; D is uncertain. The CDR3 consists of 11 residues. The V gene lost 4 bases and the J gene lost 5 bases, with 5 bases spanning the gap. The germline CDR1 and CDR2 sequences are SSHAT and FNYEAQ (reference sequence). The DNA of the CDR3 is TGTGCCAGCAGCTCCGGGGAGACCCAGTACTTC. It yields the protein CASSSGETQYF.

This chain uses TRBV5-5 with TRBJ2-2, with D maybe TRBD2 (5 bases). There are 15 residues in the CDR3. V was clipped by 4 bases and J by 3 bases, with 13 bases between them. From germline, CDR1 is SGHKS and CDR2 YYEKEE (reference sequence). CDR3 amino acids: CASSPRMRDTGELFF. CDR3 nucleotides: TGTGCCAGCAGCCCCCGCATGCGGGACACCGGGGAGCTGTTTTTT.

V usage is TRBV5-1 and J usage is TRBJ2-1; possibly TRBD2 for D (7 bases). The CDR3 totals 15 residues. The V end was cut by 6 bases, the J end by 9 bases, with 22 bases between. Looked up from germline, CDR1 is SGHRS and CDR2 is YFSETQ. The CDR3 DNA follows: TGCGCCAGCATCCCGGTAGGGGGAGGGCCTCTTGAGCAGTTCTTC. Translation gives CASIPVGGGPLEQFF.

The chain links TRBV7-6 to TRBJ1-1; maybe TRBD1 (5 bases). V was trimmed by 3 bases and J by 7 bases, leaving 12 bases between them. This CDR3 contains 13 residues. Germline V gene sequence: CDR1 SGHVS, CDR2 FNYEAQ. The CDR3 is CASSFRGADEAFF. DNA for the CDR3: TGTGCCAGCAGCTTCAGAGGGGCAGATGAAGCTTTCTTT.

In nucleotides, the CDR3 is TGTGCCAGCTCATCGGCACTAGGGTCGGGCACAGATACGCAGTATTTT. Translated, it gives CASSSALGSGTDTQYF. J is TRBJ2-3 and V is TRBV18; D possibly corresponds to TRBD2 (5 bases). The CDR3 is made up of 16 amino acids. V shed 5 bases and J shed 1 base, with 16 bases lying between them. Germline CDR1 KGHSH, CDR2 LQKENI.

V gene TRBV10-3 combines with J gene TRBJ1-3, with a possible D match to TRBD1 (6 bases). This CDR3 has 15 amino acids. The V and J ends lost 5 bases and 4 bases respectively, with 15 bases between them. Germline CDR1 and CDR2: ENHRY and SYGVKD. The CDR3 DNA reads as TGTGCCATCAGTCGAATGACAGGTAGAGGAAACACCATATATTTT. Translating it yields CAISRMTGRGNTIYF.

V and J are TRBV10-3 and TRBJ2-7; D uncertain. The V gene lost 1 base and the J gene lost 5 bases, with 12 bases spanning the gap. From germline, CDR1 is ENHRY and CDR2 SYGVKD. The CDR3 totals 14 residues. The CDR3 loop is CAISEYVSLNEQYF. Written as DNA, the CDR3 is TGTGCCATCAGTGAGTATGTTAGTCTCAACGAGCAGTACTTC.

A remark on this clone: This specimen includes other DNA sequences encoding the same CDR3. The genes are TRBV7-2 and TRBJ2-3; D unclear. From germline, CDR1 is SGHTA and CDR2 FQGNSA. Trimming shortened V by 4 bases and J by 6 bases, and 8 bases separated the two germline ends. The CDR3 length is 12 residues. CDR3 sequence (DNA): TGTGCCAGCAGCTCCCCTTGGGATACGCAGTATTTT. Protein: CASSSPWDTQYF.

J is TRBJ1-2 and V is TRBV28; the D is unclear. The CDR3 has 13 amino acids. V lost 6 bases and J lost 9, with 17 bases in between. Germline-derived CDR1 and CDR2 are MDHEN and SYDVKM. The CDR3 protein is CASSRGQAWRYTF. As DNA, the CDR3 is TGTGCCAGCAGCCGAGGGCAGGCTTGGCGCTACACCTTC.